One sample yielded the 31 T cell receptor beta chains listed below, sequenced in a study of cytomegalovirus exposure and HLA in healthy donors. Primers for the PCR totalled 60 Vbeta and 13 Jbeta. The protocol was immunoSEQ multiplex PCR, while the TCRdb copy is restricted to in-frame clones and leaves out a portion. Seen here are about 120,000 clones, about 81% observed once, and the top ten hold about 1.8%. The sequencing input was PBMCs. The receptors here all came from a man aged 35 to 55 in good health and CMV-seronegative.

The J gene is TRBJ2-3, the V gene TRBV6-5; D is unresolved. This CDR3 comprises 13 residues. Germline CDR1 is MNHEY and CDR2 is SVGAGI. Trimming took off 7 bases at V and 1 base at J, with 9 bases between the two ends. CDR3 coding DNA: TGTGCCAGCACAGGTACCGGCACAGATACGCAGTATTTT. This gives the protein CASTGTGTDTQYF.

The CDR3, as DNA: TGTGCCAGCAGTGAATTCCCAGGGACTAGCGGGGCCGGGGAGCTGTTTTTT. This gives the protein CASSEFPGTSGAGELFF. The chain has TRBV2 and TRBJ2-2, with 13 bases identical to TRBD2. The CDR3 has 17 residues. Germline CDR1 is SNHLY and CDR2 is FYNNEI. Trimming cost V 2 bases and J 6 bases; bases outside gene matches: 6. Full variable domain (remainder filled in from reference TRBV2 and TRBJ2-2): EPEVTQTPSHQVTQMGQEVILRCVPISNHLYFYWYRQILGQKVEFLVSFYNNEISEKSEIFDDQFSVERPDGSNFTLKIRSTKLEDSAMYFCASSEFPGTSGAGELFFGEGSRLTVL.

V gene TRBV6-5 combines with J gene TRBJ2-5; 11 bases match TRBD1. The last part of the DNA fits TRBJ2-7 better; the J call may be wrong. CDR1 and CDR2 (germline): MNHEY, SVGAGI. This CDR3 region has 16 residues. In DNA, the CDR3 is TGTGCCAGCAGTTCGGCCGGGACAGGGGGCTCCTACGAGCAGTACTTC. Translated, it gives CASSSAGTGGSYEQYF.

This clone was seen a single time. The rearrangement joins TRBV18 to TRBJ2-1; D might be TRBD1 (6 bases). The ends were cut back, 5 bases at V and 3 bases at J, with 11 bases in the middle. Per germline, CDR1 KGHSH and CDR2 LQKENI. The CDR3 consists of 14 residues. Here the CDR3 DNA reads TGTGCCAGCTCAGGGGCGGACAGCTACAATGAGCAGTTCTTC. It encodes CASSGADSYNEQFF.

The CDR3 DNA reads as TGTGCCAGCAGCTTCCGACCACAGGGGAGGACTTTCTTT. Protein: CASSFRPQGRTFF. This chain joins TRBV7-2 and TRBJ1-1, with 7 bases matching TRBD1. Per the germline V gene, CDR1 is SGHTA and CDR2 is FQGNSA. After removal of 3 bases from V and 12 bases from J, the junction contained 10 bases not matched to a gene. The CDR3 totals 13 residues.

CDR3 sequence (DNA): TGTGCCATCGTTGACGGAGAATATGGCTACACCTTC. The encoded protein is CAIVDGEYGYTF. The J gene is TRBJ1-2, the V gene TRBV28; D gene ambiguous. The CDR3 contains 12 residues. V lost 10 bases to trimming and J lost 5 bases, with 14 bases between them. CDR1 is MDHEN and CDR2 is SYDVKM in the germline V gene.

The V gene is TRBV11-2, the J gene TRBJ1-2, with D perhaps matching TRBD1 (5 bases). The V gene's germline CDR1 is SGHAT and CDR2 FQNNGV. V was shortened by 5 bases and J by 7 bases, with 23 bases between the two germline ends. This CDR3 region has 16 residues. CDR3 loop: CASSETLGRRDSGYTF. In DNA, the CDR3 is TGTGCCAGCAGCGAAACTCTCGGCCGCCGGGACTCTGGCTACACCTTC.

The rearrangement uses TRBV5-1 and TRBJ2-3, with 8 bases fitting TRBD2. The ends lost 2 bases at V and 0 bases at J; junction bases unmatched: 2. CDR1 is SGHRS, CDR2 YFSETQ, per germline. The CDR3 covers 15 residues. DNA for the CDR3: TGCGCCAGCAGCTTTACTAGCGGTAGCACAGATACGCAGTATTTT. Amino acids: CASSFTSGSTDTQYF.

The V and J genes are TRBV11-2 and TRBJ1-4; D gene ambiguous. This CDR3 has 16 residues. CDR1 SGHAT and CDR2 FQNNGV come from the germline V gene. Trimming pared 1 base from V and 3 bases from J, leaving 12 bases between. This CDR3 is CASSLGLRAANEKLFF. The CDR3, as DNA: TGTGCCAGCAGCTTAGGTTTGCGGGCTGCTAATGAAAAACTGTTTTTT.

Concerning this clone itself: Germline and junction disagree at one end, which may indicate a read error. In DNA form, the CDR3 reads TGTGCCGGCAGCTTTGGGGCATTGGGGATGAACACTGAAGCTTTCTTT. This translates into CAGSFGALGMNTEAFF. The rearrangement joins TRBV7-9 to TRBJ1-1; tentative D call: TRBD1 (5 bases). The CDR3 loop spans 16 amino acids. The germline V gene encodes CDR1 SEHNR and CDR2 FQNEAQ (reference sequence).

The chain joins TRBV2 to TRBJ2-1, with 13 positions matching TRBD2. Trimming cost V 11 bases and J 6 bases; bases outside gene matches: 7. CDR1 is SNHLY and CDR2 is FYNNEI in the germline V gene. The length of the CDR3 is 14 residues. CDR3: CAGTGTSGINEQFF. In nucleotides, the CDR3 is TGTGCCGGAACCGGGACTAGCGGGATCAATGAGCAGTTCTTC.

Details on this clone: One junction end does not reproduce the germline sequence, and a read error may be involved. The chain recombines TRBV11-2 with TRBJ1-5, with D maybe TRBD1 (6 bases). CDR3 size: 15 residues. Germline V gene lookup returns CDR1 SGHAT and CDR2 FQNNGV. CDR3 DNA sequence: TGTGCCGGCAGTCCCGGGACATTTATGAATCAGCCCCAGCATTTT. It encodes CAGSPGTFMNQPQHF.

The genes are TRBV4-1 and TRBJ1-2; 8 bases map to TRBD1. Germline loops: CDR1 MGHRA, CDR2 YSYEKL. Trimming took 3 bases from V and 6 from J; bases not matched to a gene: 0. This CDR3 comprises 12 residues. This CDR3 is CASSQTGDGYTF. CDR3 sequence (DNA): TGCGCCAGCAGCCAGACAGGGGATGGCTACACCTTC.

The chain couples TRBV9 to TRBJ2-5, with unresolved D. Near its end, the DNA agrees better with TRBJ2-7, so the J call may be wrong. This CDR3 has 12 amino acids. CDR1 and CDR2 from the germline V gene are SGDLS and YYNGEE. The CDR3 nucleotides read TGTGCCAGCAGTACGGATCACTACGAGCAGTACTTC. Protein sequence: CASSTDHYEQYF.

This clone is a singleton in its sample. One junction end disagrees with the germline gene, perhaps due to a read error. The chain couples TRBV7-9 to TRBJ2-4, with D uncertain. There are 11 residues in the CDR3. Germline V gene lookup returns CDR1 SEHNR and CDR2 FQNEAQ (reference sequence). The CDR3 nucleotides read TGTGCCAGCCCCCGCCCAAACAGTCAGTACTTC. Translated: CASPRPNSQYF.

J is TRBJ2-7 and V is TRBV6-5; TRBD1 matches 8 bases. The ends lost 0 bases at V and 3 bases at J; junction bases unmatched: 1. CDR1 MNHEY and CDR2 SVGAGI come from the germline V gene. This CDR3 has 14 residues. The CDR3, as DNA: TGTGCCAGCAGTTACTCCGACAGGGGCTACGAGCAGTACTTC. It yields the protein CASSYSDRGYEQYF.

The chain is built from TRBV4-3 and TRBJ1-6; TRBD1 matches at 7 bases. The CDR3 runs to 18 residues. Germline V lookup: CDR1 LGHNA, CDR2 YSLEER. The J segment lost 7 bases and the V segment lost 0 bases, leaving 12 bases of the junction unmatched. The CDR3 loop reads CASSQDRGRGLRNSPLHF. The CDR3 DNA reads TGCGCCAGCAGCCAAGATAGGGGCAGGGGGTTGAGGAATTCACCCCTCCACTTT.

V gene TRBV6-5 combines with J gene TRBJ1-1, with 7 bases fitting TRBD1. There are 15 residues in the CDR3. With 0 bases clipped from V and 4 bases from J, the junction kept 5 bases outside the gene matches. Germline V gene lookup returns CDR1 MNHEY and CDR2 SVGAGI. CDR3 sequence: CASSYSRAGGTEAFF. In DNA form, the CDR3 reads TGTGCCAGCAGTTACTCGAGGGCAGGGGGCACTGAAGCTTTCTTT.

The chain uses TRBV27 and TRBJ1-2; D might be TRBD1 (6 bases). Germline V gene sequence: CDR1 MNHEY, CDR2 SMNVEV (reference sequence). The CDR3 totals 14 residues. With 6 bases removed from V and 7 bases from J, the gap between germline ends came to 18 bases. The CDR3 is CASSRYGGQGGYTF. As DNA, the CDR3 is TGTGCCAGCAGCCGTTACGGGGGGCAGGGTGGCTACACCTTC.

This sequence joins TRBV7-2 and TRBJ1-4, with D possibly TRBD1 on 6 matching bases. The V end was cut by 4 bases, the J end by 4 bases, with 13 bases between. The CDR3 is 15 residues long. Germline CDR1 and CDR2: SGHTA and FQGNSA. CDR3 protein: CASSSDRQNNEKLFF. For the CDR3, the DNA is TGTGCCAGCAGCTCAGACAGGCAGAATAATGAAAAACTGTTTTTT.

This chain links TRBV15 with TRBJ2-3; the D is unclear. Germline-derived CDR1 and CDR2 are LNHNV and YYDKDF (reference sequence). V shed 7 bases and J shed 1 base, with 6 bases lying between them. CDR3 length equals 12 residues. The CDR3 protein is CATNTGTDTQYF. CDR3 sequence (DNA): TGTGCCACCAATACAGGCACAGATACGCAGTATTTT.

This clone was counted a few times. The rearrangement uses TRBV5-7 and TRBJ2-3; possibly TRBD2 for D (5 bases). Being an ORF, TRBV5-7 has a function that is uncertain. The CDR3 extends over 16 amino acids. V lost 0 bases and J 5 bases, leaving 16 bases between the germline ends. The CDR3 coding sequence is TGTGCCAGCAGCTTGGCGGGCAGGAGGCGTTTAGATACGCAGTATTTT. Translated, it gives CASSLAGRRRLDTQYF.

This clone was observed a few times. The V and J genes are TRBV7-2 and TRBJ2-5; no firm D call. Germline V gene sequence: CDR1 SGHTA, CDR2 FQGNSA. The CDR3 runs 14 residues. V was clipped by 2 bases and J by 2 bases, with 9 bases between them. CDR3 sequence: CASSLQSSQETQYF. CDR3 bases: TGTGCCAGCAGCTTACAGTCCTCACAAGAGACCCAGTACTTC.

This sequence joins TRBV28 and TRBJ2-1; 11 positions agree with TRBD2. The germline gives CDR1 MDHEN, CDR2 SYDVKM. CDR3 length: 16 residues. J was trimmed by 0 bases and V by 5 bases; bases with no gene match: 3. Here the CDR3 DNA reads TGTGCCAGCAGTAATAGCGGGAGGGTCTCCTACAATGAGCAGTTCTTC. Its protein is CASSNSGRVSYNEQFF.

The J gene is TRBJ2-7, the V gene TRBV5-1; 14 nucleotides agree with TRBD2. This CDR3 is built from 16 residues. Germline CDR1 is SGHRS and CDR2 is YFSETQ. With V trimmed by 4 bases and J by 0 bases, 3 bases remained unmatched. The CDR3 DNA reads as TGCGCCAGCAGCCGTGGGACTAGCGGGAGCTCCTACGAGCAGTACTTC. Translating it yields CASSRGTSGSSYEQYF.

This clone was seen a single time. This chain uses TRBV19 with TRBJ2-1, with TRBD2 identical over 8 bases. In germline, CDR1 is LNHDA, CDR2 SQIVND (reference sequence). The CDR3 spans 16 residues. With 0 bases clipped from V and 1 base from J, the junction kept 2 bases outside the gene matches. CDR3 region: CASSIDAGGSYNEQFF. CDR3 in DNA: TGTGCCAGTAGTATAGATGCGGGGGGATCCTACAATGAGCAGTTCTTC. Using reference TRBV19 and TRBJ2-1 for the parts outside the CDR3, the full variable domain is DGGITQSPKYLFRKEGQNVTLSCEQNLNHDAMYWYRQDPGQGLRLIYYSQIVNDFQKGDIAEGYSVSREKKESFPLTVTSAQKNPTAFYLCASSIDAGGSYNEQFFGPGTRLTVL.

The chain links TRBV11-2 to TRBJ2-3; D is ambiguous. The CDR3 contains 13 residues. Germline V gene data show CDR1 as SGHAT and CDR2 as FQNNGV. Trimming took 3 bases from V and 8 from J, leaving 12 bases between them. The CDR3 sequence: CASSLSELATQYF. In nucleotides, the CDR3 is TGTGCCAGCAGCTTGTCGGAGCTTGCTACGCAGTATTTT.

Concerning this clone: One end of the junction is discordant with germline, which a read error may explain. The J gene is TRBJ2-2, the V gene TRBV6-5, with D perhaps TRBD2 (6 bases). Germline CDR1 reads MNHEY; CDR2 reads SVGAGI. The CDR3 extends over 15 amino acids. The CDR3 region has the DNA TGTGCCAGCCGAACAGCGGGCCTGAACGCCGGGGAGCTGTTTTTT. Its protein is CASRTAGLNAGELFF.

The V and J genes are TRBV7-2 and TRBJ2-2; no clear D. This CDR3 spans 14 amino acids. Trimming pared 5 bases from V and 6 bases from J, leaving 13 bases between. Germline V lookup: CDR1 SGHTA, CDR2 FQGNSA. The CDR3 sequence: CASSGSTVPGELFF. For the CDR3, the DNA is TGTGCCAGCAGCGGGTCGACTGTCCCCGGGGAGCTGTTTTTT.

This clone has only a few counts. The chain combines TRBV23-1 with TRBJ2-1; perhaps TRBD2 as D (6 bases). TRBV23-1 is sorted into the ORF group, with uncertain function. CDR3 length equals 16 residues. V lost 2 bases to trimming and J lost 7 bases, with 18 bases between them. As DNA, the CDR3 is TGCGCCAGCAGTCAACGCGACAGCGGGTTGTTTAATGAGCAGTTCTTC. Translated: CASSQRDSGLFNEQFF.

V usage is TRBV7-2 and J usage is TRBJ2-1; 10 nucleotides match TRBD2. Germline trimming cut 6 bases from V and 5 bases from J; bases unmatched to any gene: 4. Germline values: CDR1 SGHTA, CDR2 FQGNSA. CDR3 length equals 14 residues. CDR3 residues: CASSWTSGDNEQFF. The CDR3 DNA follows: TGTGCCAGCAGTTGGACTAGCGGAGACAATGAGCAGTTCTTC.